Given below is one T cell receptor (beta chain) in context. Its antigen is as yet unknown. The authors incorporated unique molecular identifiers into the TCR beta cDNA libraries. From the PCR reads, TCRdb called clonotypes with MiXCR, one entry per CDR3 protein. The data show about 810,000 distinct CDR3 sequences, 53% seen once. The data are from a study of post-analysis software for immune sequencing data. The CDR3 extends over 15 amino acids. After removal of 3 bases from V and 8 bases from J, the junction contained 5 bases not matched to a gene. CDR1 and CDR2 from the germline V gene are SGHRS and YFSETQ. Study results and limitations: Elevated frequency relative to controls characterized roughly five TRBV segments in patients, TRBV5-6, TRBV5-1 and TRBV20-1 among them.

Sequenced sample: blood. J is TRBJ2-1 and V is TRBV5-1; TRBD2 matches at 13 bases. This TCR came from a girl aged 5 to 17 with multiple sclerosis. The CDR3 sequence: CASSYRLAGGDEQFF. Written as DNA, the CDR3 is TGCGCCAGCAGCTATCGACTAGCGGGAGGCGATGAGCAGTTCTTC.